This T cell receptor (beta chain) was profiled in a study of control samples from healthy donors and cancer patients (dated by TCRdb to the early 2020s). Points on this clone: Its antigen has not been determined. Base qualities are missing; no much larger clone stands one base away.

Library construction relied on the immunoSEQ multiplex PCR assay. TCRdb obtained this table from immuneACCESS and retained in-frame rearrangements with V and J assigned. These tables miss some clones; where compared with another copy, unresolved V genes account for less than half of the shortfall, and the remainder is unexplained. The sample yields fewer than 200,000 clones; 95% to 96% were counted once. Of the sample, 0.85% to 1.3% is held by the ten largest clones. The V and J ends are trimmed by 5 bases and 0 bases, leaving 13 bases between them. The CDR3 numbers 14 residues from cysteine through phenylalanine. CDR3 DNA only is kept here, 42 bases in frame from base 1. CDR1 and CDR2 (SQVTM, ANQGSEA) derive from the germline V gene.

The TCR sequence derives from a woman younger than 45 in good health. Specimen: blood. Recombination joined TRBV29-1 with TRBJ1-1; the best D guess is TRBD1, with 6 bases matching. At the DNA level, the sequence is TGCAGCGTTACAGGGATTGCTATGAACACTGAAGCTTTCTTT. The encoded protein is CSVTGIAMNTEAFF.